This passage covers 8 T cell receptor beta chains from one sample sequenced in a study of blood T cell repertoires in COVID-19. TCRdb's copy holds only in-frame clones and misses some; the assay was immunoSEQ multiplex PCR. The sample contains around 67,000 clones, roughly 81% of which appear only once. The sequencing sample was made of peripheral blood. The receptors shown here come from a human donor in a cohort sampled during active COVID-19.

In this sample, this clone turned up a few times. V is TRBV27 and J is TRBJ2-7; TRBD2 agrees at 7 bases. Germline V CDR1 and CDR2: MNHEY, SMNVEV (reference sequence). With V trimmed by 6 bases and J by 3 bases, 17 bases remained unmatched. This CDR3 is built from 17 residues. For the CDR3, the DNA is TGTGCCAGCAGGAAGGCGGGGAGGGCAATTGTCCGCTACGAGCAGTACTTC. It encodes CASRKAGRAIVRYEQYF.

The chain couples TRBV27 to TRBJ2-1, with TRBD2 identical over 7 bases. This CDR3 spans 14 amino acids. From germline, CDR1 is MNHEY and CDR2 SMNVEV (reference sequence). The V and J ends lost 1 base and 6 bases, in that order; junction bases with no gene match: 3. CDR3 sequence (DNA): TGTGCCAGCAGTTTATTCGGGAGGAGCAATGAGCAGTTCTTC. It yields the protein CASSLFGRSNEQFF.

The chain combines TRBV30 with TRBJ1-4; the match to TRBD1 covers 8 bases. V gave up 4 bases and J gave up 6 bases; unmatched junction bases: 10. Germline assignment: CDR1 GTSNPN and CDR2 SVGIG (reference sequence). There are 15 residues in the CDR3. In DNA, the CDR3 is TGTGCCTGGAAATTCCGGGACAGGCGGGATGAAAAACTGTTTTTT. Protein sequence: CAWKFRDRRDEKLFF.

The chain is built from TRBV30 and TRBJ1-1, with 11 bases fitting TRBD1. The germline CDR1 and CDR2 sequences are GTSNPN and SVGIG (reference sequence). The V gene end was trimmed by 2 bases and the J gene end by 4 bases; junction bases not matched to a gene: 6. The CDR3 runs to 15 residues. CDR3 sequence: CAWSPPGTGGTEAFF. As DNA, the CDR3 is TGTGCCTGGAGTCCCCCGGGGACAGGGGGCACTGAAGCTTTCTTT.

The chain employs TRBV7-3 and TRBJ2-2; D is perhaps TRBD1 (7 bases). Germline CDR1 SGHTA, CDR2 FQGTGA. V lost 4 bases and J 9 bases, leaving 12 bases between the germline ends. This CDR3 comprises 13 residues. This CDR3 reads CASSSRGARELFF. The CDR3 nucleotides read TGTGCCAGCAGCTCCAGGGGGGCCCGGGAGCTGTTTTTT.

The rearrangement links TRBV27 to TRBJ2-7; 12 bases align to TRBD1. This CDR3 comprises 14 residues. The trim removed 7 bases at V and 5 bases at J, leaving 6 bases unmatched. Per the germline V gene, CDR1 is MNHEY and CDR2 is SMNVEV (reference sequence). The DNA for the CDR3 is TGTGCCAGCATGAGGGACAGGGGGCCGAACGAGCAGTACTTC. This translates into CASMRDRGPNEQYF.

As to this clone: One end of the junction does not line up with germline, which may come from a read error. The CDR3 DNA reads TGTGCCAGCTCGTTCGATTCAGCCACGGAGGTGGGCTTC. Translation gives CASSFDSATEVGF. The chain recombines TRBV2 with TRBJ1-2; no clear D. The CDR3 runs 13 residues. CDR1 and CDR2 from the germline V gene are SNHLY and FYNNEI.

J is TRBJ1-2 and V is TRBV6-5, with 9 bases fitting TRBD1. CDR3 length: 13 amino acids. V lost 2 bases to trimming and J lost 6 bases; unmatched junction nucleotides: 1. CDR1 is MNHEY and CDR2 is SVGAGI in the germline V gene. The CDR3 is CASSYTGGDGYTF. DNA of the CDR3: TGTGCCAGCAGTTACACAGGGGGCGATGGCTACACCTTC.